This is a list of T cell receptor beta chains from one sample in a study of cytomegalovirus exposure and HLA in healthy donors. Measured with immunoSEQ multiplex PCR; TCRdb has only the in-frame clones, and not every one. The table includes approximately 170,000 clones, just under 80% detected once. Input material: PBMCs. The source is a woman aged 40-49 years in good health and CMV-seropositive. Both conserved end residues are part of each CDR3. A D gene is named only where the DNA matches it firmly. Clone size is shown for a subset of rows, as once, few, many or a class of expanded clone.

NA	TRBV11-2	TRBJ1-2	NA	CASSLAIDGNYGYTF	TGTGCCAGCAGCTTAGCTATTGACGGGAACTATGGCTACACCTTC
TRBD2	TRBV19	TRBJ2-1	NA	CASSERTEGTSFKYEQFF	TGTGCCAGTAGCGAACGGACAGAAGGGACTAGTTTTAAATATGAGCAGTTCTTC
NA	TRBV6-6	TRBJ2-7	NA	CASSYGPGFMYEQYF	TGTGCCAGCAGTTACGGGCCAGGGTTTATGTACGAGCAGTACTTC
NA	TRBV7-8	TRBJ2-2	NA	CASSSHRLNTGELFF	TGTGCCAGCAGCTCCCACAGATTGAACACCGGGGAGCTGTTTTTT
NA	TRBV18	TRBJ1-1	once	CASRGGNTEAFF	TGTGCCAGCCGCGGAGGGAACACTGAAGCTTTCTTT
NA	TRBV30	TRBJ1-6	NA	CAWTLSSYNSPLHF	TGTGCCTGGACCTTGAGCTCCTATAATTCACCCCTCCACTTT
NA	TRBV5-1	TRBJ1-6	NA	CASSPTLFGGSYNSPLHF	TGCGCCAGCAGCCCGACCTTATTCGGGGGGTCCTATAATTCACCCCTCCACTTT
TRBD1	TRBV5-1	TRBJ1-1	once	CASSLDRGAKNTEAFF	TGCGCCAGCAGCTTAGACAGGGGGGCGAAGAACACTGAAGCTTTCTTT
NA	TRBV29-1	TRBJ1-2	NA	CSGLMDYKKGYTF	TGCAGCGGACTGATGGACTACAAGAAAGGCTACACCTTC
TRBD2	TRBV28	TRBJ2-2	NA	CASIFASGGLANTGELFF	TGTGCCAGCATATTCGCTAGCGGGGGGCTAGCGAACACCGGGGAGCTGTTTTTT
TRBD1	TRBV18	TRBJ1-1	NA	CASRGQLNTEAFF	TGTGCCAGCCGGGGACAGCTCAACACTGAAGCTTTCTTT
TRBD1	TRBV5-1	TRBJ2-5	NA	CASSSRPGTGGIGFQETQYF	TGCGCCAGCAGCTCTCGTCCCGGGACAGGGGGCATCGGGTTCCAAGAGACCCAGTACTTC
TRBD2	TRBV5-6	TRBJ2-1	few	CASSPGTSGDNEQFF	TGTGCCAGCAGTCCCGGGACTAGCGGAGACAATGAGCAGTTCTTC
TRBD2	TRBV29-1	TRBJ2-5	NA	CSSSRGSSGETQYF	TGCAGCTCCTCTAGGGGCAGTAGCGGGGAGACCCAGTACTTC
TRBD1	TRBV30	TRBJ2-5	NA	CAWSRTGDRETQYF	TGTGCCTGGAGTAGGACAGGGGATCGGGAGACCCAGTACTTC
TRBD1	TRBV27	TRBJ2-1	few	CASSLGQGANNEQFF	TGTGCCAGCAGTCTCGGACAGGGGGCCAACAATGAGCAGTTCTTC
NA	TRBV4-2	TRBJ2-3	once	CASSQELVTTQYF	TGTGCCAGCAGCCAAGAACTAGTCACGACGCAGTATTTT
NA	TRBV10-2	TRBJ1-2	NA	CASRRADDYGYTF	TGCGCCAGCAGGAGGGCAGACGACTATGGCTACACCTTC